Sequencing of this T cell receptor beta chain was carried out in a study of OX40 agonist ivuxolimab in advanced cancers. Study details: Patients achieving partial responses numbered three: one hepatocellular carcinoma case and two cutaneous melanoma cases.

The repertoire was sequenced with immunoSEQ multiplex PCR; TCRdb's copy has only in-frame clones and lacks some. The repertoire holds 60,000 to 80,000 clones, with 84% as singletons. Germline V gene sequence: CDR1 SGHNT, CDR2 YYREEE (reference sequence). V lost 4 bases and J lost 3; bases outside the gene matches: 10. The CDR3 has 15 residues. The clonotype comes from an adult with an advanced solid tumor such as melanoma, head and neck, liver or kidney cancer. The source was CD4+ or CD8+ T cells sorted from blood, collected in a trial of the OX40 agonist ivuxolimab. This chain uses TRBV5-4 with TRBJ2-7, with TRBD1 matching over 7 bases. CDR3 nucleotides: TGTGCCAGCAGCCCCACTGCGACAGGGAGCTACGAGCAGTACTTC. Its protein is CASSPTATGSYEQYF.